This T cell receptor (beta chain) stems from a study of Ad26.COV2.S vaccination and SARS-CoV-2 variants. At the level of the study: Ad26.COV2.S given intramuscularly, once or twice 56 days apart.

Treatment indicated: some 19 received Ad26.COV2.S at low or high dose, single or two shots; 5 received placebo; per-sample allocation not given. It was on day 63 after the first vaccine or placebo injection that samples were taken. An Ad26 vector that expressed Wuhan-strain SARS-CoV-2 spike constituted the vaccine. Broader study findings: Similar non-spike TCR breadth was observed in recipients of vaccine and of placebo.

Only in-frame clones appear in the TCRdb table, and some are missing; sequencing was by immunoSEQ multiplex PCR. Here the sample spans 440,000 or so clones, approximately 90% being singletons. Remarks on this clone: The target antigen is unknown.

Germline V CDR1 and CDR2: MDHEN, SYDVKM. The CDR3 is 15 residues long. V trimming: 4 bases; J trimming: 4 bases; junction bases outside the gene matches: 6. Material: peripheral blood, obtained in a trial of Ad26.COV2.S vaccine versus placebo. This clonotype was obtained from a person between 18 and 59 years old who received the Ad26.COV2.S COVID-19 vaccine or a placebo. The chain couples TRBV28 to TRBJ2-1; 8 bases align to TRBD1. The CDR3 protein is CASSSGGGRYNEQFF. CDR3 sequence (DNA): TGTGCCAGCAGTTCAGGGGGCGGGCGGTACAATGAGCAGTTCTTC.